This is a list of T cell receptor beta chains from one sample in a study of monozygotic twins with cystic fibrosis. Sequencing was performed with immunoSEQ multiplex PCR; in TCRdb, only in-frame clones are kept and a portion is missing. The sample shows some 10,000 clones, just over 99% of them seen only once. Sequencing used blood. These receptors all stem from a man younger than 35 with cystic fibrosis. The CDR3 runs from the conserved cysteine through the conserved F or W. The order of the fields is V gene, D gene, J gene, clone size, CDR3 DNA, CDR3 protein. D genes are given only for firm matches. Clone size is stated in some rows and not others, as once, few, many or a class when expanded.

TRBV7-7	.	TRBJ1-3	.	TGTGCCAGCAGCTCGACCCTGGGAAACACCATATATTTT	CASSSTLGNTIYF
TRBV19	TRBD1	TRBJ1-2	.	TGTGCCAGTAGTATAGTGGGGACAGGGTATGATGGCTACACCTTC	CASSIVGTGYDGYTF
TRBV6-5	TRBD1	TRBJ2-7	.	TGTGCCAGCAGGCCGACAGGGCAGTCCGAGCAGTACTTC	CASRPTGQSEQYF
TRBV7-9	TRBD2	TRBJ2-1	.	TGTGCCAGCAGCACGACTAGCGGGAGGTCCTACAATGAGCAGTTCTTC	CASSTTSGRSYNEQFF
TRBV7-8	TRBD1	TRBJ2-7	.	TGTGCCAGCAGCTCCCCAGGGGGCAACTACGAGCAGTACTTC	CASSSPGGNYEQYF
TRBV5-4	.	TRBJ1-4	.	TGTGCCAGCAGCCACATGACCTCAACTAATGAAAAACTGTTTTTT	CASSHMTSTNEKLFF
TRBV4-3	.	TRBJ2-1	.	TGCGCCAGCAGCCAAGATTTGGACAGCTACAATGAGCAGTTCTTC	CASSQDLDSYNEQFF
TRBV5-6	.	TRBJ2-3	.	TGTGCCAGCAGCCCGGGGGTAGCGGCTAGCACAGATACGCAGTATTTT	CASSPGVAASTDTQYF
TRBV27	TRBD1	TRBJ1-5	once	TGTGCCACCCGGGACAGGTGGGGAAACAAAAGAAATAGCAATCAGCCCCAGCATTTT	CATRDRWGNKRNSNQPQHF
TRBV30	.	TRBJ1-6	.	TGTGCCTGGAGGGCCTCCCGGGTGGCCCTCCACTTT	CAWRASRVALHF
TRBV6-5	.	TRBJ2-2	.	TGTGCCAGCAGTTACGAGACGAGAACCGGGGAGCTGTTTTTT	CASSYETRTGELFF
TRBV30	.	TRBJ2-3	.	TGTGCCTGGAGTGTGGGGGGCTCAGATACGCAGTATTTT	CAWSVGGSDTQYF
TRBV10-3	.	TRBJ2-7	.	TGTGCCATCAGTGAGTCTTTAGGGCCCTACGAGCAGTACTTC	CAISESLGPYEQYF
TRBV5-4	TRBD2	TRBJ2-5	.	TGTGCCAGCAGCTTGGCACTAGCGGGAGAGACCCAGTACTTC	CASSLALAGETQYF
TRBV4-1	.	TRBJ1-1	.	TGCGCCAGCAGCCAAGAAGTGCAATTTGAAGCTTTCTTT	CASSQEVQFEAFF
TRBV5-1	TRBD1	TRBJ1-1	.	TGCGCCAGCAGCTCCAACTTGGGACAGGTGAACACTGAAGCTTTCTTT	CASSSNLGQVNTEAFF
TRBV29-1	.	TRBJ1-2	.	TGCAGCGTTGAAGGGGGCTATGGCTACACCTTC	CSVEGGYGYTF
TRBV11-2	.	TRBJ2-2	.	TGTGCCAGCAGCCCCTCCGGGGAGCTGTTTTTT	CASSPSGELFF
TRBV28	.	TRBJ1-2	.	TGTGCCAGCAGTTTTATCAAGGCGACAGTCTATGGCTACACCTTC	CASSFIKATVYGYTF
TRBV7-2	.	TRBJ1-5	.	TGTGCCAGCAGCTTAGAAAGGACAGCCTATCAGCCCCAGCATTTT	CASSLERTAYQPQHF
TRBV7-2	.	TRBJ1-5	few	TGTGCCAGCAGCTCCTCTTGGGGGGATAGCAATCAGCCCCAGCATTTT	CASSSSWGDSNQPQHF
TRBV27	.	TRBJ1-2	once	TGTGCCAGCAGTTTTGGCCGGGGCTATGGCTACACCTTC	CASSFGRGYGYTF
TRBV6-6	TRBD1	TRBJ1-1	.	TGTGCCAGCAGTAGCCGCAGGGGGGCCATGAACACTGAAGCTTTCTTT	CASSSRRGAMNTEAFF